This T cell receptor (beta chain) emerged from a study of T cell changes during pregnancy in multiple sclerosis. The germline gives CDR1 SGHRS, CDR2 YFSETQ. CDR3 length: 13 amino acids. The ends were cut back, 4 bases at V and 5 bases at J, with 10 bases in the middle. Using immunoSEQ multiplex PCR, the repertoire was profiled, and TCRdb retains in-frame clones only, with some absent. The data show roughly 24,000 clones, with more than 75% seen just once and around 0.97% held by the top ten. Source: CD4+ T cells from peripheral blood mononuclear cells, taken in the second trimester of pregnancy. This chain connects TRBV5-1 to TRBJ1-3; D is perhaps TRBD1 (6 bases). This sequence originates from a female donor in good health, enrolled as a control in a pregnancy study. CDR3 in DNA: TGCGCCAGCAGCCCAGGGGATCGAAACACCATATATTTT. It codes for CASSPGDRNTIYF.